This T cell receptor beta chain was documented in a study of Tregs in tolerant kidney transplant recipients. Notes on the study in general: Antigen-driven expansion was suggested because donor-specific Tregs expanded more than all Tregs in tolerant patients.

The repertoire was sequenced with immunoSEQ multiplex PCR; TCRdb's copy has only in-frame clones and lacks some. The table lists 14,000 or so clones. In the case of this clone: Its antigen is unidentified. The CDR3 extends 3 residues past the end of the read, so its final part is completed from the germline J gene.

Trimming shortened V by 8 bases and J by 3 bases, and 8 bases separated the two germline ends. The CDR3 runs to 11 residues. Germline CDR1 MDHEN, CDR2 SYDVKM. Recipients received nonmyeloablative bone marrow transplants from related graft donors, with transient mixed chimerism. The specimen was CD8+ T cells from blood (PBMCs), collected 6 months after the transplant. The chain employs TRBV28 and TRBJ2-7; TRBD1 is a possible D gene (5 bases). This TCR was sampled from a human patient who received a combined kidney and bone marrow transplant. T cells may partly derive from the graft donor. CDR3 protein: CASSGYYEQYF. Incomplete CDR3 DNA: TGTGCCAGCTCAGGGTACTACGAG. Full variable domain (rest looked up from reference TRBV28 and TRBJ2-7): DVKVTQSSRYLVKRTGEKVFLECVQDMDHENMFWYRQDPGLGLRLIYFSYDVKMKEKGDIPEGYSVSREKKERFSLILESASTNQTSMYLCASSGYYEQYFGPGTRLTVT.